The 12 T cell receptor beta chains listed next were all sequenced from one sample in a study of T cell responses to AZD1222 COVID-19 vaccine. Assay: immunoSEQ multiplex PCR; the TCRdb copy retains only in-frame clones and omits some. The data show roughly 260,000 clones, 90% to 95% seen once. Sequencing used peripheral blood, obtained on day 0 of AZD1222 vaccination. Receptors originate from an adult in good health.

The gene calls are TRBV24-1 and TRBJ2-1, with D unresolved. The CDR3 is 14 residues long. The germline CDR1 and CDR2 sequences are KGHDR and SFDVKD. V was cut by 3 bases and J by 2 bases, with 7 bases left in between. CDR3 in amino acids: CATSDPDPYNEQFF. Written as DNA, the CDR3 is TGTGCCACCAGTGATCCTGACCCCTACAATGAGCAGTTCTTC.

The chain recombines TRBV7-2 with TRBJ2-7; D is possibly TRBD1 (5 bases). From germline, CDR1 is SGHTA and CDR2 FQGNSA. V was pared by 1 base and J by 2 bases, with 12 bases between. The CDR3 consists of 15 residues. The CDR3 spells CASSLVSTVTYEQYF. The CDR3 region has the DNA TGTGCCAGCAGCTTAGTCTCGACAGTTACCTACGAGCAGTACTTC.

The chain links TRBV4-2 to TRBJ2-1, with D unresolved. Between the trimmed V and J ends, which lost 1 base and 0 bases, there was a span of 7 bases. Germline values: CDR1 LGHNA, CDR2 YNFKEQ. This CDR3 is built from 15 residues. The CDR3 DNA reads as TGTGCCAGCAGCCAAGCTATGAGCTCCTACAATGAGCAGTTCTTC. Its translation: CASSQAMSSYNEQFF.

This chain uses TRBV5-1 with TRBJ2-3; TRBD2 matches 10 bases. V shed 4 bases, J shed 0 bases, and the junction held 5 bases outside the gene matches. In germline, CDR1 is SGHRS, CDR2 YFSETQ. CDR3 length equals 16 residues. CDR3 sequence reads: CASSSGTSESTDTQYF. In DNA, the CDR3 is TGCGCCAGCAGCAGTGGGACTAGCGAGAGCACAGATACGCAGTATTTT.

This clone came up a few times. The rearrangement links TRBV11-2 to TRBJ1-1, with D possibly being TRBD1 (5 bases). Germline CDR1 and CDR2: SGHAT and FQNNGV. Trimming removed 4 bases from V and 6 bases from J, with 12 bases in between. The CDR3 totals 13 residues. Here the CDR3 reads CASSSQGRSEAFF. As DNA, the CDR3 is TGTGCCAGCAGCTCCCAGGGTCGGTCTGAAGCTTTCTTT. Full variable domain (missing parts from reference TRBV11-2 and TRBJ1-1): EAGVAQSPRYKIIEKRQSVAFWCNPISGHATLYWYQQILGQGPKLLIQFQNNGVVDDSQLPKDRFSAERLKGVDSTLKIQPAKLEDSAVYLCASSSQGRSEAFFGQGTRLTVV.

V usage is TRBV19 and J usage is TRBJ2-7, with 11 nucleotides matching TRBD2. J lost 6 bases, V lost 3 bases, and 7 bases had no gene match. CDR1 and CDR2 from the germline V gene are LNHDA and SQIVND (reference sequence). The CDR3 runs to 15 residues. The CDR3 DNA follows: TGTGCCAGTAGTATTACTAGCGGGAGTGTTTCCGAGCAGTACTTC. This gives the protein CASSITSGSVSEQYF.

The gene calls are TRBV2 and TRBJ1-1; D may be TRBD1 (5 bases). Germline V gene sequence: CDR1 SNHLY, CDR2 FYNNEI. The CDR3 length is 15 residues. The V end was cut by 8 bases, the J end by 5 bases, with 21 bases between. CDR3: CASSGSGSRGTEAFF. The CDR3 DNA is TGTGCCAGCTCAGGGTCGGGATCACGAGGTACTGAAGCTTTCTTT.

CDR3 sequence (DNA): TGTGCCAGCAGCTTTACAGCAGGGGCTTCTAATTCACCCCTCCACTTT. Its protein product is CASSFTAGASNSPLHF. V is TRBV11-2 and J is TRBJ1-6; maybe TRBD1 (6 bases). The V gene lost 3 bases and the J gene lost 6 bases, with 15 bases spanning the gap. From germline, CDR1 is SGHAT and CDR2 FQNNGV. This CDR3 spans 16 amino acids.

The chain links TRBV2 to TRBJ2-3, with TRBD1 identical over 9 bases. The CDR3 is 17 amino acids. V shed 7 bases and J 0 bases; nucleotides not matched to a gene: 11. CDR1 SNHLY and CDR2 FYNNEI come from the germline V gene. The DNA for the CDR3 is TGTGCCAGCAACGACAGGGGGTTTGTGCGGAGCACAGATACGCAGTATTTT. It encodes CASNDRGFVRSTDTQYF.

The V call is TRBV1, the J call TRBJ2-5; TRBD2, the D gene given by the table, was not confirmed from the DNA. TRBV1 is termed a pseudogene. The CDR3 is made up of 14 amino acids. The CDR3, as DNA: TGCACCCGCATGCGGCCGGGTCTACGAGAGACCCAGTACTTC. Translation: CTRMRPGLRETQYF.

The rearrangement uses TRBV6-2 or TRBV6-3 and TRBJ2-1; TRBD1 matches at 7 bases. CDR3 length equals 16 residues. Looked up from germline, CDR1 is MNHEY and CDR2 is SVGEGT. Trimming removed 5 bases from V and 0 bases from J; junction bases left unmatched: 7. The CDR3 protein is CASSRTGLSSYNEQFF. The CDR3 bases are TGTGCCAGCAGTCGGACAGGTTTGAGCTCCTACAATGAGCAGTTCTTC.

The chain employs TRBV7-2 and TRBJ1-5; TRBD1 is a possible D gene (5 bases). Looked up from germline, CDR1 is SGHTA and CDR2 is FQGNSA. The CDR3 covers 15 residues. V was trimmed by 5 bases and J by 7 bases, leaving 18 bases between them. CDR3 sequence reads: CASSPKGPAGQPQHF. Here the CDR3 DNA reads TGTGCCAGCAGCCCGAAGGGGCCAGCGGGGCAGCCCCAGCATTTT.